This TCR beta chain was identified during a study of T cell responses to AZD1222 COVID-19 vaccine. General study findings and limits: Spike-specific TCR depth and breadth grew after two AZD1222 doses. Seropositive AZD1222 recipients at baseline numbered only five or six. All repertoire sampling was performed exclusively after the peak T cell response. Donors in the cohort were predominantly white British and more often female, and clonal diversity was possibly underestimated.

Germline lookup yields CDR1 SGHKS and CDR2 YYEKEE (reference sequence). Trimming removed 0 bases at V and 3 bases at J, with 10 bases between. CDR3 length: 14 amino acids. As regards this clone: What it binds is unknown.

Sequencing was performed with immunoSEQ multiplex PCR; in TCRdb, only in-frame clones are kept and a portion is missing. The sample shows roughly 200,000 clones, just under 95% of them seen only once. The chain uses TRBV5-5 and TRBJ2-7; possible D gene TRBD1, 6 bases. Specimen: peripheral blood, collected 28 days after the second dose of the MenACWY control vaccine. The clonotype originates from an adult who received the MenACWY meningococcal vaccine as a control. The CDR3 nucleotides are TGTGCCAGCAGCTTGGTAGGGGGTAACTACGAGCAGTACTTC. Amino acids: CASSLVGGNYEQYF.